Shown below are 8 T cell receptor beta chains from a single sample sequenced in a study of blood T cell repertoires in COVID-19. Measured with immunoSEQ multiplex PCR; TCRdb has only the in-frame clones, and not every one. The sample includes over 50,000 clones, less than 90% seen only once; the top ten take roughly 10%. The sequenced material came from peripheral blood. All receptors come from a human donor in a cohort sampled during active COVID-19.

V is TRBV5-4 and J is TRBJ2-7; maybe TRBD2 (7 bases). Germline V gene sequence: CDR1 SGHNT, CDR2 YYREEE (reference sequence). V dropped 0 bases and J dropped 6 bases, with 19 bases sitting between them. The CDR3 runs to 16 residues. Here the CDR3 DNA reads TGTGCCAGCAGCTTGGTTTGGGGGGGGCGGCACTCCGAGCAGTACTTC. Its translation is CASSLVWGGRHSEQYF.

A few counts support this clone. The rearrangement joins TRBV28 to TRBJ1-5; D not certain. Germline V gene data show CDR1 as MDHEN and CDR2 as SYDVKM. The CDR3 has 11 amino acids. V gave up 4 bases and J gave up 5 bases, with 3 bases separating them. The CDR3 protein is CASSSYQPQHF. The CDR3 nucleotides read TGTGCCAGCAGTTCCTATCAGCCCCAGCATTTT.

The gene calls are TRBV19 and TRBJ1-5; TRBD1 matches at 7 bases. Losses at the gene ends were 6 bases for V and 3 bases for J; bases not matched to a gene: 5. The germline V gene has CDR1 LNHDA and CDR2 SQIVND (reference sequence). The CDR3 is 14 amino acids. CDR3 in DNA: TGTGCCAGTAGGAAAGACAGGGCCAATCAGCCCCAGCATTTT. This codes for CASRKDRANQPQHF.

The rearrangement joins TRBV6-5 to TRBJ2-7; TRBD1 agrees at 8 bases. Trimming removed 6 bases from V and 1 base from J; junction bases left unmatched: 5. The CDR3 runs to 14 residues. The germline gives CDR1 MNHEY, CDR2 SVGAGI. The CDR3 DNA follows: TGTGCCAGCAGCGGGACAGGTACTTCCTACGAGCAGTACTTC. Translating gives CASSGTGTSYEQYF.

This rearrangement joins TRBV6-1 to TRBJ1-1; TRBD1 aligns across 8 bases. V was clipped by 1 base and J by 3 bases; unmatched bases: 10. Germline CDR1 reads MNHNS; CDR2 reads SASEGT. The CDR3 contains 17 residues. DNA of the CDR3: TGTGCCAGCAGTGAAGAGAGGGGCGCCAGGGGGCACACTGAAGCTTTCTTT. Translated: CASSEERGARGHTEAFF.

The chain carries TRBV19 and TRBJ2-7, with D possibly being TRBD1 (5 bases). The CDR3 is 15 amino acids. CDR1 is LNHDA and CDR2 is SQIVND in the germline V gene (reference sequence). V gave up 3 bases and J gave up 5 bases, with 17 bases separating them. CDR3 in amino acids: CASSIPDREADEQYF. The CDR3 DNA reads TGTGCCAGTAGTATCCCCGACAGAGAGGCTGACGAGCAGTACTTC.

This sequence joins TRBV28 and TRBJ1-6; no reliable D call. There are 17 residues in the CDR3. Germline CDR1 and CDR2: MDHEN and SYDVKM. Trimming removed 6 bases from V and 7 bases from J, with 22 bases in between. This chain's CDR3 is CASRTRRGKGLNSPLHF. The CDR3, as DNA: TGTGCCAGCAGAACCCGCCGCGGGAAAGGGCTGAATTCACCCCTCCACTTT.

Here the CDR3 reads CASSFPRTTQYEQYF. For the CDR3, the DNA is TGTGCCAGCAGTTTCCCCCGGACTACCCAATACGAGCAGTACTTC. The chain recombines TRBV28 with TRBJ2-7, with D possibly being TRBD2 (6 bases). In germline, CDR1 is MDHEN, CDR2 SYDVKM. Trimming left V 3 bases short and J 4 bases short, with 16 bases between. The CDR3 totals 15 residues.